This T cell receptor beta chain was documented in a study of cytomegalovirus exposure and HLA in healthy donors (dated by TCRdb to 2017 to 2019). For the wider study: An earlier analysis of more than 550 of the donors reported 276 Gb of sequence data and 117 million unique TCR beta sequences obtained from about 170 million T cells. Roughly 310 gigabases of sequencing data and 70 million to 85 million unique TCR sequences were included in an early release covering 500 to 750 HLA-typed donors. Of the roughly 400 genotyped donors, approximately 83% fell in the genetic ancestry cluster associated with self-reported Caucasian donors. The aim of the study was to test whether cataloging public T cell receptors could identify signatures of past pathogen exposure. Using immunosequencing, the study profiled T cell repertoires from around 670 subjects and related those repertoires to cytomegalovirus serostatus. Along with the approximately 650-subject first cohort, a separate validation cohort of over 90 different subjects was used. To predict cytomegalovirus infection status, the study brought together high-throughput TCR immunosequencing, statistical association of individual TCRs with disease status, and machine learning. A later analysis re-examined previously published TCR beta repertoires from about 700 donors and added high-resolution HLA genotyping to investigate patterns of TCR occurrence. Rather than using new phenotypic data, the later analysis identified candidate immune exposures from TCR beta sequences and from how often those sequences occurred across donors. An earlier analysis of several hundred of the donors applied high-throughput TCR beta sequencing to assess whether each TCR beta V gene segment acted as functional or pseudogenic. Donor age, sex, ethnicity and CMV serostatus were compiled alongside the repertoire data. A later genetic analysis took genome-wide SNP genotypes for about 65% of the 666 donors and used that subset as a discovery cohort. Every discovery cohort repertoire had been produced on one sequencing platform. HLA typing included class I and class II loci at four-digit resolution. The number of typed donors differed by locus: about 620-640 for A, B, C, DRB1 and DQB1; roughly 510 for DQA1; approximately 600 for DPA1; and around 450 for DPB1. About 5 DR-DQ haplotypes were handled as single units for association and clustering, since linkage in the cohort was strong. On average, over 200,000 unique TCR beta nucleotide sequences were sequenced per donor among 300 to 500 genotyped donors of the cohort, with around 19% of those sequences being non-productive.

The library was built by means of the immunoSEQ multiplex PCR assay. For the multiplex PCR, a mixture combining 60 forward primers for TCR Vbeta segments and 13 reverse primers for TCR Jbeta segments was used. The CDR3 region of rearranged TCR beta genes was amplified from genomic DNA by a multiplex PCR assay. The amplified TCR beta libraries were sequenced on the Illumina HiSeq System as 87-base-pair reads. Per the source publication's procedure: In a later analysis, tens of millions of unique TCR beta chains were counted across the roughly 610 repertoires, and around 10 million of these chains were shared by at least two donors. To remove PCR and sequencing errors, raw reads were error-corrected and collapsed into unique sequences using a nearest-neighbor algorithm that merged closely related sequences. V, D and J gene segments were assigned by aligning CDR3 sequences to IMGT reference sequences. For a sequence to be retained, a match of at least six nucleotides was required to both a V gene segment and a J gene segment. A rearrangement was called productive if the CDR3 had no stop codons and remained in frame with V and J, and every other rearrangement was called non-productive. CDR3 was defined according to IMGT convention as the region running from the second conserved V-encoded cysteine to the conserved J-encoded phenylalanine. The earlier analysis of approximately 500 of the donors excluded sequences that lacked an unambiguous match to a single V gene segment. An earlier analysis of almost 600 of the donors classified V segments as functional when productive rearrangements were above 56.7% and as segregating when the standard deviation between donors was above 5%. To diagnose cytomegalovirus status from the catalog of TCR beta chain sequences, a statistical classification framework was built. In a later analysis, V and J genes were assigned by comparing TCR nucleotide sequences against IMGT/GENE-DB human TR gene sequences. A later analysis assigned CDR3 sequences and most-parsimonious VDJ recombination scenarios with the TCRdist pipeline. In a later analysis, each TCR beta chain was defined by its CDR3 amino acid sequence together with its V-gene family, and reads without a unique V-gene family were excluded. As a way to deal with suspected cross-contamination and a sequencing artifact, a later analysis dropped 500 to 700 nucleotide sequences that were highly shared and had low generation probability. In a later analysis, a clonal expansion index was calculated for each public chain from normalized within-repertoire ranks of inferred template counts. In a later analysis, generation probabilities were computed with a VDJ recombination model fitted to out-of-frame rearrangements, and the resulting probabilities were checked against IGoR. In a later analysis, hypergeometric tests were used to score TCR-TCR, TCR-HLA and TCR-CMV co-occurrence, with a repertoire-size bias correction applied to TCR pairs. A later analysis estimated false discovery rates by permuting HLA or CMV assignments 20 times. In a later analysis, co-occurring TCRs were grouped using DBSCAN, with TCRdist sequence similarity added in when clustering inside HLA-allele-positive subsets. Repertoires with fewer than 30,000 or more than 120,000 public chains, plus five repertoires with anomalous nucleotide sharing, were excluded from co-occurrence clustering. This is the immuneACCESS table as TCRdb keeps it, with only in-frame sequences that have V and J called. A part of the clones is gone; compared with another copy, unresolved V genes explain less than half, and the rest is unexplained. The V and J calls and clone size are taken from that table; D and trimming were inferred from the DNA. For this sample the table gives 150,000 to 200,000 clones, of which roughly 79% were detected only once. The top ten constitute over 0.95% of the sample.

What the work shows at the level of the full study, not this receptor alone: Linkage disequilibrium might explain the correlated functional status among segregating V segments, but an unknown experimental factor could not be ruled out. Only TCR beta chains were sequenced in this cohort, and the absence of alpha or paired-chain data limited detectable features. The classifier was reported to diagnose cytomegalovirus status with high specificity and sensitivity in both the original cohort and the validation cohort. According to a later genetic analysis, donors in an Asian-associated ancestry cluster had fewer N-insertions in productive TCRs than the approximately 610-donor mean. In vitro tests confirmed that a few of the cytomegalovirus-associated TCR beta chains recognize cytomegalovirus antigens. Across donors, most TCR sequences were observed very rarely, whereas some public TCRs were present in many individuals. A further reported finding was that TCR beta sequences accurately predicted the HLA-A and HLA-B alleles for most subjects in the first cohort. In the study, approximately 160 TCR beta chains were listed as associated with cytomegalovirus. A cluster of highly shared sequence variants was judged likely to represent a technical artifact of the sequencing pipeline. The authors suggested that the approach could potentially be extended to other disease states and immunological phenotypes. Specific HLA alleles were associated with around 18,000 TCR beta sequences at a false discovery rate of 0.05 in a later analysis. A later genetic analysis associated a missense DCLRE1C variant with V-gene and J-gene trimming of TCR beta chains, and an independent cohort replicated the association. Strong co-occurrence of HLA alleles, especially DR and DQ, made assigning TCR associations to individual alleles difficult. According to a later analysis, most CMV-associated TCR beta chains appeared to be HLA-restricted, and the HLA associations seemed to be driven largely by CMV exposure. In a later analysis, the rate of TCR association differed among HLA loci, with DRB1 alleles having the most associated TCRs and HLA-C alleles having the fewest. Several of the top co-occurrence clusters appeared to be linked to parvovirus B19, influenza, CMV and Epstein-Barr virus, according to a later analysis. An earlier analysis of around 540 of the donors showed that most TCR beta V segments appeared in productive rearrangements either about 87% or about 30% of the time, which broadly matched IMGT annotations. The only immune exposure information available for the cohort was CMV serostatus. Roughly uniform sequencing depth across donors was assumed in presence/absence analyses, although this assumption may not hold. HLA typing was unavailable for some donors at each locus, so association tests used only the typed subset. Because counts were too low, 15 to 20 rarely observed V segments, including chromosome 9 orphons, were excluded from the earlier analysis of a few hundred of the donors. In a later analysis, HLA-associated TCR beta chains were found to be more clonally expanded and to have lower generation probabilities than equally common non-associated chains.

The cohort comprised some 700 healthy bone marrow donors. At the time of sampling, all cohort members were nominally healthy, though unrecorded immune exposures were likely present. The donor tested CMV seronegative, placing the donor among the 350 to 400 seronegative members of the cohort. A peripheral blood sample was provided by each donor, and peripheral blood mononuclear cells were used for TCR beta sequencing. The Qiagen DNeasy Blood Extraction Kit was used to extract genomic DNA from the blood cell samples. This clone was counted between two and nine times. Its antigen is unknown. Per-base qualities were not stored, and no clone one base away is much larger. The receptor's source is a woman aged 40 to 55 in good health and CMV-seronegative. The specimen sequenced was PBMCs.

This receptor carries the CDR3 CASSLGLLGGDTQYF. At the DNA level, the sequence is TGTGCCAGCAGCCTCGGACTCCTCGGGGGTGATACGCAGTATTTT. Recombination linked TRBV27 to TRBJ2-3; D gene: possibly TRBD2, on 6 matching bases. Reading the germline V gene (reference sequence) gives CDR1 MNHEY and CDR2 SMNVEV. V loses 6 bases of germline sequence and J loses 6 bases, and the interval between the two ends is 19 bases. The CDR3 goes from the cysteine to the phenylalanine over 15 residues. Only the CDR3 region is kept as DNA, spanning 45 bases read in frame from base 1.